This T cell receptor beta chain originates from a study of blood T cell repertoires in COVID-19. In the original processing: For nucleated cells, counts were estimated from reference gene primer amplification. Produced via immunoSEQ multiplex PCR; TCRdb's table is partial and in-frame only. Clone size and V and J calls were adopted from that table, with D and trimming inferred from the DNA. In the table there are approximately 78,000 clones, 70% to 90% of which are singletons. CDR1 SGHAT and CDR2 FQNNGV come from the germline V gene. V was cut by 5 bases and J by 13 bases, with 17 bases left in between. The length of the CDR3 is 12 residues.

The sequence was obtained from a woman older than 75 with acute or convalescent COVID-19. Sequencing was carried out using peripheral blood. The rearrangement links TRBV11-2 to TRBJ1-2; perhaps TRBD1 as D (6 bases). CDR3 in amino acids: CASSLRAQGRTF. Written as DNA, the CDR3 is TGTGCCAGCAGCCTTAGAGCACAGGGTCGCACCTTC.